The present TCR beta chain was sequenced within a study of T cell responses to AZD1222 COVID-19 vaccine. Study at large: Second-dose groups at about 4 or about 12 weeks were pooled. Broader study findings: Reportedly, close to half of spike-specific TCRs are directed against unmutated variant regions. Females outnumbered males among donors, who were mostly white British; clonal diversity was possibly underestimated.

The table came from immunoSEQ multiplex PCR; TCRdb's copy has only in-frame clones and leaves some out. The sample records 80,000 or so clones, roughly 85% being singletons. CDR1 and CDR2 from the germline V gene are MRHNA and SNTAGT. The CDR3 runs to 16 residues. V shed 2 bases, J shed 8 bases, and the junction held 8 bases outside the gene matches. With respect to this clone: Its specificity is unknown.

The receptor was isolated from an adult in good health. V and J are TRBV6-4 and TRBJ2-1; TRBD2 aligns across 11 bases. The specimen comprised peripheral blood, sampled on day 0 of AZD1222 vaccination. CDR3 bases: TGTGCCAGCAGTGACGTAGCGGGAGGGCCCGTCTATGAGCAGTTCTTC. This codes for CASSDVAGGPVYEQFF.